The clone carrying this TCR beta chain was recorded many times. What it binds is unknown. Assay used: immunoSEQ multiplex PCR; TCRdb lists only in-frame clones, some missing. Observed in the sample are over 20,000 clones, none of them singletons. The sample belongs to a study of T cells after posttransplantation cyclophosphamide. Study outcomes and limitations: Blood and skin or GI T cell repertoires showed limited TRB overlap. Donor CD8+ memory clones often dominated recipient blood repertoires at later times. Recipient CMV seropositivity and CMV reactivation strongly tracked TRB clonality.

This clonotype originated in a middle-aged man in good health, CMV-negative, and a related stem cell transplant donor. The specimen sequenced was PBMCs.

The CDR3 protein is CSVELLADNEQFF. DNA for the CDR3: TGCAGCGTTGAACTCCTAGCGGACAATGAGCAGTTCTTC. V usage is TRBV29-1 and J usage is TRBJ2-1, with TRBD2 matching over 7 bases. The germline CDR1 and CDR2 sequences are SQVTM and ANQGSEA. This CDR3 has 13 amino acids. V shed 2 bases and J 5 bases; nucleotides not matched to a gene: 3.